This entry is about one T cell receptor (beta chain). The antigen is not known. This sample is part of a study of T cell responses to AZD1222 COVID-19 vaccine. Study outcomes and limitations: Once two AZD1222 doses were given, Spike-specific TCR breadth and depth went up. Most donors were white British and more were female, and clonal diversity was possibly underestimated. The peak T cell response came first, and repertoires were sampled only after it.

Here immunoSEQ multiplex PCR was the method, and the copy in TCRdb shows in-frame clones only, minus some. The sample consists of roughly 110,000 clones, about 89% of them appearing once. The CDR3 extends over 18 amino acids. The trim removed 1 base at V and 5 bases at J, leaving 10 bases unmatched. The V gene's germline CDR1 is SGHTA and CDR2 FQGNSA. The sequence derives from an adult who received the AZD1222 COVID-19 vaccine. The source was peripheral blood, collected 28 days after the second AZD1222 dose. This rearrangement joins TRBV7-2 to TRBJ2-5; 13 bases map to TRBD2. CDR3 sequence: CASSLGWTSGSLGETQYF. The CDR3 DNA follows: TGTGCCAGCAGCTTAGGTTGGACTAGCGGGAGTTTGGGTGAGACCCAGTACTTC. The full variable domain, in which reference TRBV7-2 and TRBJ2-5 provide the parts outside the CDR3, is GAGVSQSPSNKVTEKGKDVELRCDPISGHTALYWYRQSLGQGLEFLIYFQGNSAPDKSGLPSDRFSAERTGGSVSTLTIQRTQQEDSAVYLCASSLGWTSGSLGETQYFGPGTRLLVL.